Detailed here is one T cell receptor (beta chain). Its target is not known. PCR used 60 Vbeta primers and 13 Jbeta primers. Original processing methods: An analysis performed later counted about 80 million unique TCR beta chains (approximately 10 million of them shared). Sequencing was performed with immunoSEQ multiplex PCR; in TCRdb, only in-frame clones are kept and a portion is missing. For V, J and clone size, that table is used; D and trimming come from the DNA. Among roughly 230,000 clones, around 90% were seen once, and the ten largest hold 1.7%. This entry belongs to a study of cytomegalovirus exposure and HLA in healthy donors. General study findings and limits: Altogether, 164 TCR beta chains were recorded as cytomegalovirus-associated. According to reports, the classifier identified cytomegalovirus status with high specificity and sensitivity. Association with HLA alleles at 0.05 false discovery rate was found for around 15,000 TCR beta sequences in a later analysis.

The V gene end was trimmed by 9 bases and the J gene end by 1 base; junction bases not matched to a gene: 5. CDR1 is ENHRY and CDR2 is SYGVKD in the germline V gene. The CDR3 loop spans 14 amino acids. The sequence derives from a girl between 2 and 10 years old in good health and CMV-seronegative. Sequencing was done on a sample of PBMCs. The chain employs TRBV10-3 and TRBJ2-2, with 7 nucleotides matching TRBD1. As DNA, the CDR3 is TGTGCCATAGAGGGACAGAAGAACACCGGGGAGCTGTTTTTT. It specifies CAIEGQKNTGELFF.